What follows are 16 T cell receptor beta chains derived from one specimen sequenced in a study of PD-L1 blockade in urothelial cancer. The repertoire was sequenced with immunoSEQ multiplex PCR; TCRdb's copy has only in-frame clones and lacks some. The sample consists of 38,000 or so clones, 65% to 85% of them appearing once. The sample was PBMCs, taken around atezolizumab (anti-PD-L1) treatment. Every receptor here comes from a man aged 60 to 69 with urothelial cancer.

The chain employs TRBV15 and TRBJ1-5; D is uncertain. Per germline, CDR1 LNHNV and CDR2 YYDKDF (reference sequence). V lost 0 bases, J lost 3 bases, and 6 bases lay in between. The CDR3 is 14 residues long. CDR3 residues: CATSRDEVNQPQHF. Written as DNA, the CDR3 is TGTGCCACCAGCAGAGATGAGGTCAATCAGCCCCAGCATTTT.

This chain joins TRBV7-9 and TRBJ1-1, with D unresolved. V was cut by 5 bases and J by 3 bases, with 16 bases left in between. The CDR3 loop spans 15 amino acids. Germline V gives CDR1 SEHNR, CDR2 FQNEAQ (reference sequence). The CDR3 DNA is TGTGCCAGCAGCGCTCGTGGCACCCCCGACACTGAAGCTTTCTTT. It codes for CASSARGTPDTEAFF. Full variable domain (rest looked up from reference TRBV7-9 and TRBJ1-1): DTGVSQNPRHKITKRGQNVTFRCDPISEHNRLYWYRQTLGQGPEFLTYFQNEAQLEKSRLLSDRFSAERPKGSFSTLEIQRTEQGDSAMYLCASSARGTPDTEAFFGQGTRLTVV.

The J gene is TRBJ2-1, the V gene TRBV29-1; 10 bases align to TRBD1. This CDR3 has 17 amino acids. Germline V lookup: CDR1 SQVTM, CDR2 ANQGSEA. After removal of 5 bases from V and 1 base from J, the junction contained 11 bases not matched to a gene. CDR3 residues: CSVPRPGQGSSYNEQFF. The CDR3 DNA sequence: TGCAGCGTTCCACGGCCGGGACAGGGGTCATCCTACAATGAGCAGTTCTTC.

The rearrangement uses TRBV2 and TRBJ2-7; 8 nucleotides agree with TRBD1. The length of the CDR3 is 15 residues. The junction had 7 bases not matched to a gene; V was cut back by 6 bases and J by 0 bases. Germline V CDR1 and CDR2: SNHLY, FYNNEI. The CDR3 protein is CASRARTGSSYEQYF. As DNA, the CDR3 is TGTGCCAGCAGAGCAAGGACAGGGTCCTCCTACGAGCAGTACTTC.

CDR3 DNA: TGTGCCACTGGCGACGGCCGAGCAGGGGATACGCAGTATTTT. It specifies CATGDGRAGDTQYF. The chain employs TRBV15 and TRBJ2-3; a possible D gene is TRBD1 (5 bases). The CDR3 covers 14 residues. CDR1 is LNHNV, CDR2 YYDKDF, per germline (reference sequence). Trimming cost V 9 bases and J 6 bases, with 19 bases left between them.

V gene TRBV11-2 combines with J gene TRBJ1-5; no firm D call. V gave up 2 bases and J gave up 0 bases, with 2 bases separating them. CDR1 and CDR2 (germline): SGHAT, FQNNGV. The CDR3 covers 13 residues. CDR3 protein: CASSLYSNQPQHF. The CDR3 DNA sequence: TGTGCCAGCAGCTTATATAGCAATCAGCCCCAGCATTTT.

V gene TRBV18 combines with J gene TRBJ2-2, with D tentatively TRBD1 (5 bases). V was shortened by 3 bases and J by 1 base, with 9 bases between the two germline ends. Germline V gene data show CDR1 as KGHSH and CDR2 as LQKENI. The CDR3 has 15 residues. The CDR3 DNA reads as TGTGCCAGCTCACCGCCAGGGATGAACACCGGGGAGCTGTTTTTT. Amino acids: CASSPPGMNTGELFF. The complete variable domain, with remaining parts taken from reference TRBV18 and TRBJ2-2, reads NAGVMQNPRHLVRRRGQEARLRCSPMKGHSHVYWYRQLPEEGLKFMVYLQKENIIDESGMPKERFSAEFPKEGPSILRIQQVVRGDSAAYFCASSPPGMNTGELFFGEGSRLTVL.

The chain combines TRBV7-2 with TRBJ2-5; 12 bases match TRBD2. Trimming cost V 2 bases and J 8 bases; bases outside gene matches: 12. This CDR3 has 17 residues. In germline, CDR1 is SGHTA, CDR2 FQGNSA. The chain's CDR3 is CASSLPPSGGAKGTQYF. CDR3 nucleotide sequence: TGTGCCAGCAGCTTACCGCCTAGCGGGGGGGCCAAAGGAACCCAGTACTTC.

The rearrangement uses TRBV6-6 and TRBJ1-3, with a possible D match to TRBD1 (6 bases). V shed 6 bases and J shed 0 bases, with 12 bases lying between them. CDR1 MNHNY and CDR2 SVGAGI come from the germline V gene (reference sequence). The CDR3 loop spans 15 amino acids. The CDR3 region has the DNA TGTGCCAGCAGAGCAGGGGTCTTCTCTGGAAACACCATATATTTT. This codes for CASRAGVFSGNTIYF.

The J gene is TRBJ1-3, the V gene TRBV5-6, with 7 bases identical to TRBD1. The CDR3 is 16 residues long. Germline CDR1 reads SGHDT; CDR2 reads YYEEEE. The trim removed 4 bases at V and 0 bases at J, leaving 7 bases unmatched. The DNA of the CDR3 is TGTGCCAGCAGCCCCGGACAGGTCCTCTCTGGAAACACCATATATTTT. Translation gives CASSPGQVLSGNTIYF.

In nucleotides, the CDR3 is TGCAGTGCAAACTACTTCTACGAGCAGTACTTC. This sequence encodes CSANYFYEQYF. The chain carries TRBV20-1 and TRBJ2-7; D ambiguous. V lost 6 bases and J lost 3, with 9 bases in between. The V gene's germline CDR1 is DFQATT and CDR2 SNEGSKA (reference sequence). This CDR3 comprises 11 residues.

The chain combines TRBV30 with TRBJ2-7; no definite D call. Trimming shortened V by 0 bases and J by 5 bases, and 2 bases separated the two germline ends. The CDR3 spans 10 residues. Germline V gene sequence: CDR1 GTSNPN, CDR2 SVGIG (reference sequence). CDR3 region: CAWSVDEQYF. The DNA of the CDR3 is TGTGCCTGGAGTGTCGACGAGCAGTACTTC.

V is TRBV5-6 and J is TRBJ1-5, with D possibly matching TRBD1 (5 bases). The CDR3 totals 12 residues. Germline CDR1 is SGHDT and CDR2 is YYEEEE. The V end was cut by 0 bases, the J end by 9 bases, with 7 bases between. CDR3 region: CASSLGGRPQHF. As DNA, the CDR3 is TGTGCCAGCAGCTTGGGGGGCAGGCCCCAGCATTTT.

The chain is built from TRBV7-9 and TRBJ1-5; TRBD1 might be the D (5 bases). Trimming cost V 5 bases and J 9 bases, with 17 bases left between them. The CDR3 runs to 14 residues. Germline V gene lookup returns CDR1 SEHNR and CDR2 FQNEAQ (reference sequence). CDR3 in amino acids: CASSDGGSPRPQHF. CDR3 coding DNA: TGTGCCAGCAGCGACGGGGGGTCCCCTAGGCCCCAGCATTTT.

The chain combines TRBV11-2 with TRBJ1-2; D is unresolved. The germline V and J ends were trimmed by 7 bases and 7 bases, with 16 bases remaining between them. CDR1 SGHAT and CDR2 FQNNGV come from the germline V gene. The CDR3 consists of 13 residues. The CDR3 loop is CASTPSPRAGYTF. The CDR3 DNA reads TGTGCCAGCACCCCCTCACCGCGGGCTGGCTACACCTTC.

J is TRBJ2-5 and V is TRBV5-8, with D possibly TRBD1 on 6 matching bases. Germline-derived CDR1 and CDR2 are SGHTS and YDEGEE. This CDR3 region has 14 residues. V gave up 4 bases and J gave up 2 bases, with 12 bases separating them. CDR3 sequence reads: CASSQGTFQETQYF. The DNA for the CDR3 is TGTGCCAGCAGCCAAGGGACATTTCAAGAGACCCAGTACTTC.